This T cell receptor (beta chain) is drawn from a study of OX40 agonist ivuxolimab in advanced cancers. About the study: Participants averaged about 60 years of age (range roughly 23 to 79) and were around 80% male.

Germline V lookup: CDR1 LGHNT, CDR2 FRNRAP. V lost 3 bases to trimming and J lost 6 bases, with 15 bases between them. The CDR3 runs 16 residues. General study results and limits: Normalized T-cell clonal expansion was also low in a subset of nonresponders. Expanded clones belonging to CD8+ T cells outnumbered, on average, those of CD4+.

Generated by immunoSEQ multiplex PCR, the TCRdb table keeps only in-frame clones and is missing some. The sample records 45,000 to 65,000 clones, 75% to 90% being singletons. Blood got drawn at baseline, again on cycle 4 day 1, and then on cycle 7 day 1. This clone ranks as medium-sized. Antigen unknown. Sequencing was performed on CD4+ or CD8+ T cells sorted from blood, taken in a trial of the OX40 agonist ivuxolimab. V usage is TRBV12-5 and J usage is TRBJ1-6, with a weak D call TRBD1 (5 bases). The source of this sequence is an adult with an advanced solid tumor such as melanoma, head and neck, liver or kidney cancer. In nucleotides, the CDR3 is TGTGCTAGTGGTTTCGCCGGCCAGGGCTTTAATTCACCCCTCCACTTT. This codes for CASGFAGQGFNSPLHF.